This T cell receptor beta chain came from a study of CD8 T cells in Susac syndrome. From germline, CDR1 is MGHRA and CDR2 YSYEKL. The CDR3 totals 15 residues. V lost 1 base and J lost 0, with 7 bases in between. This clonotype came up once. Reverse transcription used about 0.45 to 1 ug RNA and random hexamers. Across 54 Vbeta and 13 Jbeta, TCR beta CDR3 was amplified with immunoSEQ multiplex PCR. TCRdb fed the immunoSEQ multiplex PCR reads into MiXCR, producing one record per CDR3 protein. The data contain 400,000 to 550,000 distinct CDR3 sequences, 85% of them singletons. Blood CD8+ and CD4+ T cells underwent high-throughput TCR beta sequencing. TEMRA cells were FACS-enriched, while CD8+ and CD4+ T cells were negatively isolated.

The sample consisted of CD8+ T cells from PBMCs. The receptor was derived from a human donor with multiple sclerosis. This chain connects TRBV4-1 to TRBJ1-5; D unclear. The CDR3 protein is CASSQVWGSNQPQHF. The CDR3 DNA sequence: TGCGCCAGCAGCCAAGTATGGGGTAGCAATCAGCCCCAGCATTTT.